The 12 T cell receptor beta chains listed next were all sequenced from one sample in a study of OX40 agonist ivuxolimab in advanced cancers. Profiling relied on immunoSEQ multiplex PCR, and the TCRdb table lists in-frame clones only, not all of them. The sample contains approximately 50,000 clones, roughly 80% of which appear only once. This specimen consisted of CD4+ or CD8+ T cells sorted from blood, obtained in a trial of the OX40 agonist ivuxolimab. The receptors derive from an adult with an advanced solid tumor such as melanoma, head and neck, liver or kidney cancer.

The chain links TRBV4-1 to TRBJ2-1; TRBD2 aligns across 15 bases. Per the germline V gene, CDR1 is MGHRA and CDR2 is YSYEKL. The V gene end was trimmed by 0 bases and the J gene end by 9 bases; junction bases not matched to a gene: 3. The CDR3 spans 16 residues. CDR3 in DNA: TGCGCCAGCAGCCAAGAGGGACTAGCGGGAGGTAGTGAGCAGTTCTTC. It codes for CASSQEGLAGGSEQFF.

V gene TRBV28 combines with J gene TRBJ1-2, with a tentative D call TRBD1 (5 bases). Germline lookup yields CDR1 MDHEN and CDR2 SYDVKM. The CDR3 is 16 amino acids. Trimming removed 6 bases from V and 3 bases from J, with 20 bases in between. The CDR3 loop is CASRPPLGGFYYGYTF. CDR3 nucleotides: TGTGCCAGCAGGCCCCCCCTCGGGGGATTTTACTATGGCTACACCTTC.

The genes are TRBV5-8 and TRBJ1-1; no firm D call. Trimming left V 0 bases short and J 2 bases short, with 8 bases between. Germline CDR1 is SGHTS and CDR2 is YDEGEE. The CDR3 extends over 14 amino acids. The CDR3: CASSLGRINTEAFF. For the CDR3, the DNA is TGTGCCAGCAGCTTGGGACGGATTAACACTGAAGCTTTCTTT.

This clone was observed a few times. This chain connects TRBV30 to TRBJ1-2; a weak D match, TRBD1 (6 bases). Germline CDR1 is GTSNPN and CDR2 is SVGIG (reference sequence). V was pared by 0 bases and J by 5 bases, with 13 bases between. This CDR3 has 14 amino acids. CDR3 amino acids: CAWSVYRERYGYTF. The CDR3 DNA is TGTGCCTGGAGTGTATACAGGGAGAGGTATGGCTACACCTTC. Looking up the rest from reference TRBV30 and TRBJ1-2 gives the full variable domain: SQTIHQWPATLVQPVGSPLSLECTVEGTSNPNLYWYRQAAGRGLQLLFYSVGIGQISSEVPQNLSASRPQDRQFILSSKKLLLSDSGFYLCAWSVYRERYGYTFGSGTRLTVV.

This chain uses TRBV28 with TRBJ2-1, with 7 bases matching TRBD2. V trimming: 1 base; J trimming: 5 bases; junction bases outside the gene matches: 14. Germline V lookup: CDR1 MDHEN, CDR2 SYDVKM. The CDR3 consists of 18 residues. This CDR3 reads CASSLSKWWETSDNEQFF. CDR3 bases: TGTGCCAGCAGTTTATCCAAGTGGTGGGAAACTAGCGACAATGAGCAGTTCTTC.

The V and J genes are TRBV19 and TRBJ2-1; D is unresolved. V was trimmed by 5 bases and J by 7 bases, leaving 18 bases between them. CDR1 and CDR2 (germline): LNHDA, SQIVND (reference sequence). The CDR3 runs 15 residues. CDR3 in amino acids: CASSVAWPEGNEQFF. CDR3 bases: TGTGCCAGTAGTGTCGCCTGGCCGGAAGGGAATGAGCAGTTCTTC. The entire variable domain, with the rest obtained from reference TRBV19 and TRBJ2-1, is as follows: DGGITQSPKYLFRKEGQNVTLSCEQNLNHDAMYWYRQDPGQGLRLIYYSQIVNDFQKGDIAEGYSVSREKKESFPLTVTSAQKNPTAFYLCASSVAWPEGNEQFFGPGTRLTVL.

The chain recombines TRBV7-2 with TRBJ1-1; 12 positions agree with TRBD1. CDR1 is SGHTA, CDR2 FQGNSA, per germline. The J segment lost 1 base and the V segment lost 5 bases, leaving 8 bases of the junction unmatched. The CDR3 extends over 17 amino acids. CDR3 in amino acids: CASSISGTGGRNTEAFF. CDR3 bases: TGTGCCAGCAGCATATCCGGGACAGGGGGCCGGAACACTGAAGCTTTCTTT.

J is TRBJ2-1 and V is TRBV7-8; 14 bases align to TRBD2. CDR3 size: 16 residues. The V and J ends lost 5 bases and 9 bases, in that order; junction bases with no gene match: 9. Germline V CDR1 and CDR2: SGHVS, FQNEAQ. The DNA for the CDR3 is TGTGCCAGCAGCCCCACGAGGACTAGCGGGAGGCTTGAGCAGTTCTTC. This sequence encodes CASSPTRTSGRLEQFF.

The chain links TRBV28 to TRBJ2-5, with TRBD1 matching 8 bases. The end of the DNA is better explained by TRBJ2-7, so the J call may be wrong. The germline V gene encodes CDR1 MDHEN and CDR2 SYDVKM. The CDR3 has 15 amino acids. The CDR3 here is CASSYLTGASYEQYF. Written as DNA, the CDR3 is TGTGCCAGCAGTTACTTGACAGGGGCCTCCTACGAGCAGTACTTC.

The chain uses TRBV6-4 and TRBJ1-5; D uncertain. From germline, CDR1 is MRHNA and CDR2 SNTAGT. The CDR3 is made up of 13 amino acids. The V gene lost 4 bases and the J gene lost 7 bases, with 11 bases spanning the gap. CDR3 in DNA: TGTGCCAGCAGTGCGATGGGTGGGCAGCCCCAGCATTTT. Residues: CASSAMGGQPQHF.

The chain employs TRBV19 and TRBJ1-2; TRBD1 is a possible D gene (6 bases). Germline V CDR1 and CDR2: LNHDA, SQIVND (reference sequence). The CDR3 is 17 residues long. Trimming took off 4 bases at V and 3 bases at J, with 21 bases between the two ends. In DNA, the CDR3 is TGTGCCAGTAGTACCCACACCCCTGGACAGCCATACTATGGCTACACCTTC. It specifies CASSTHTPGQPYYGYTF.

V and J are TRBV19 and TRBJ2-3; 12 bases line up with TRBD2. CDR1 is LNHDA and CDR2 is SQIVND in the germline V gene (reference sequence). With 0 bases clipped from V and 2 bases from J, the junction kept 3 bases outside the gene matches. The CDR3 loop spans 17 amino acids. The CDR3 coding sequence is TGTGCCAGTAGTATAGATGGACTAGCGGGAACCACAGATACGCAGTATTTT. It specifies CASSIDGLAGTTDTQYF.